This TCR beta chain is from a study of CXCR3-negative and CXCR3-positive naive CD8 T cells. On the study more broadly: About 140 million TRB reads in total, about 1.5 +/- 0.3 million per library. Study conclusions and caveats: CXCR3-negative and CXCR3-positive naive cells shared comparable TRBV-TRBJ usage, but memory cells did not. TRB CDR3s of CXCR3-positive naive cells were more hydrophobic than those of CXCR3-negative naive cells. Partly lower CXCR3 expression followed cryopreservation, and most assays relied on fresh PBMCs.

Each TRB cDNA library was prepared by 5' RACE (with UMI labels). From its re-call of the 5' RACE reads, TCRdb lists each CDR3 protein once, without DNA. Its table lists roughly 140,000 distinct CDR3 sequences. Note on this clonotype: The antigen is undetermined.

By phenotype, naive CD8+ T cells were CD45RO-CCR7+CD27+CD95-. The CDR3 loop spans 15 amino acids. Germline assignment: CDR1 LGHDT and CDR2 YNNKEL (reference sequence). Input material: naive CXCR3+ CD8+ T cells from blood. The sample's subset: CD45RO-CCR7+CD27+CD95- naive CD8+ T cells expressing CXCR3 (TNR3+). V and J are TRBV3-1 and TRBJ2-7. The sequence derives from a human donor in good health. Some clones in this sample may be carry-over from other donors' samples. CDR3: CASSQDSGGSYEQYF.